Below, 27 T cell receptor beta chains from the same sample are listed, as sequenced in a study of beta chain features in type 1 diabetes. For these TCRs, the target antigens are not known. Since all of the isolated RNA was reverse transcribed, expressed TCRB transcripts were what got sequenced. The protocol was immunoSEQ multiplex PCR, while the TCRdb copy is restricted to in-frame clones and leaves out a portion. The sample shows some 370,000 clones, 8% to 10% of them seen only once. General study findings and limits: There was a moderate but significant shortening of TCRB CDR3s in all four CD4+ subsets of Type 1 diabetes patients.

The sample taken for sequencing was central memory CD4+ T cells from blood. The receptors were gathered from a man aged 25 to 40 with type 1 diabetes.

V and J are TRBV6-6 and TRBJ2-1, with D possibly being TRBD1 (5 bases). V shed 0 bases and J shed 10 bases, with 16 bases lying between them. Germline V CDR1 and CDR2: MNHNY, SVGAGI (reference sequence). The CDR3 contains 15 residues. CDR3 DNA: TGTGCCAGCAGTTACTCGAGGAAAGGGGTGGGAGAGCAGTTCTTC. Protein product: CASSYSRKGVGEQFF.

V is TRBV5-1 and J is TRBJ1-2; tentatively, D is TRBD1 (6 bases). The germline V gene encodes CDR1 SGHRS and CDR2 YFSETQ. The ends were cut back, 5 bases at V and 0 bases at J, with 11 bases in the middle. This CDR3 contains 14 residues. The CDR3 reads CASRTGQANYGYTF. Here the CDR3 DNA reads TGCGCCAGCAGGACGGGACAAGCTAACTATGGCTACACCTTC.

The genes are TRBV29-1 and TRBJ2-5; D might be TRBD2 (6 bases). The germline gives CDR1 SQVTM, CDR2 ANQGSEA. The CDR3 is made up of 13 amino acids. Trimming removed 4 bases at V and 4 bases at J, with 13 bases between. CDR3: CSVGRVSGETQYF. CDR3 nucleotide sequence: TGCAGCGTTGGTCGTGTTAGCGGAGAGACCCAGTACTTC.

The genes are TRBV7-2 and TRBJ1-1; 11 positions agree with TRBD1. This CDR3 contains 13 residues. Trimming removed 5 bases from V and 11 bases from J; junction bases left unmatched: 7. Germline assignment: CDR1 SGHTA and CDR2 FQGNSA. CDR3 nucleotide sequence: TGTGCCAGCAGCCGGACAGGGGGCTTGTTGGCTTTCTTT. Translation gives CASSRTGGLLAFF.

The chain joins TRBV6-6 to TRBJ2-1; D ambiguous. With 5 bases removed from V and 8 bases from J, the gap between germline ends came to 10 bases. Germline CDR1 is MNHNY and CDR2 is SVGAGI (reference sequence). The CDR3 is 12 residues long. CDR3 in amino acids: CASSPVEYEQFF. CDR3 sequence (DNA): TGTGCCAGCAGTCCTGTAGAGTATGAGCAGTTCTTC.

This clone was observed a few times. The chain employs TRBV7-3 and TRBJ1-1; D uncertain. The CDR3 runs to 14 residues. Germline-derived CDR1 and CDR2 are SGHTA and FQGTGA. V lost 5 bases to trimming and J lost 0 bases, with 10 bases between them. The CDR3 reads CASSPSSVNTEAFF. The CDR3 DNA follows: TGTGCCAGCAGCCCATCCAGCGTGAACACTGAAGCTTTCTTT.

This clone turned up a few times. This sequence joins TRBV25-1 and TRBJ1-2; 8 positions agree with TRBD1. Trimming took 8 bases from V and 4 from J; bases not matched to a gene: 3. The CDR3 totals 12 residues. Germline lookup yields CDR1 MGHDK and CDR2 SYGVNS. CDR3 bases: TGTGCCAGCCACAGGGGGGGCTATGGCTACACCTTC. Translated, it gives CASHRGGYGYTF.

The chain uses TRBV7-8 and TRBJ2-2; D ambiguous. Germline V gene lookup returns CDR1 SGHVS and CDR2 FQNEAQ. The CDR3 covers 14 residues. Trimming shortened V by 7 bases and J by 0 bases, and 9 bases separated the two germline ends. The CDR3 DNA sequence: TGTGCCAGCACCCCAGTGTCGAACACCGGGGAGCTGTTTTTT. It is translated as CASTPVSNTGELFF.

This clone showed up just a few times. A read error may account for a junction end that differs from germline. V gene TRBV6-5 combines with J gene TRBJ2-2; no definite D call. This CDR3 has 12 amino acids. In germline, CDR1 is MNHEY, CDR2 SVGAGI. CDR3 nucleotides: TGTGCCATCAGTGACGACTCCGGGGAGCTGTTTTTT. It translates to CAISDDSGELFF.

The chain employs TRBV2 and TRBJ1-1; maybe TRBD1 (5 bases). Germline V lookup: CDR1 SNHLY, CDR2 FYNNEI. V dropped 4 bases and J dropped 7 bases, with 13 bases sitting between them. CDR3 size: 13 residues. The CDR3 nucleotides read TGTGCCAGCAGTGTAGTGGGGGGAGTTGAAGCTTTCTTT. Its protein is CASSVVGGVEAFF.

This clone appeared a few times. V gene TRBV11-2 combines with J gene TRBJ1-1; TRBD1 might be the D (5 bases). V dropped 0 bases and J dropped 4 bases, with 18 bases sitting between them. Germline-derived CDR1 and CDR2 are SGHAT and FQNNGV. The CDR3 is made up of 17 amino acids. Written as DNA, the CDR3 is TGTGCCAGCAGCTTAGATGGTTGGGGCCGTTCAGGCACTGAAGCTTTCTTT. Residues: CASSLDGWGRSGTEAFF.

In this sample, this clone turned up a few times. The chain employs TRBV27 and TRBJ2-7, with 9 bases that match TRBD1. V was clipped by 5 bases and J by 0 bases; unmatched bases: 8. The CDR3 is made up of 16 amino acids. CDR1 and CDR2 from the germline V gene are MNHEY and SMNVEV (reference sequence). The CDR3 nucleotides are TGTGCCAGCAGTCCTTGGACAGGGGTGAGCTCCTACGAGCAGTACTTC. Translating gives CASSPWTGVSSYEQYF.

The DNA for the CDR3 is TGTGCCAGTAGTATCGGGGACAAGGTCCAAGAGACCCAGTACTTC. Amino acids: CASSIGDKVQETQYF. The chain is built from TRBV19 and TRBJ2-5, with D possibly TRBD1 on 6 matching bases. In germline, CDR1 is LNHDA, CDR2 SQIVND (reference sequence). V was pared by 3 bases and J by 1 base, with 12 bases between. The CDR3 length is 15 residues. Drawing the rest from reference TRBV19 and TRBJ2-5, the complete variable domain is DGGITQSPKYLFRKEGQNVTLSCEQNLNHDAMYWYRQDPGQGLRLIYYSQIVNDFQKGDIAEGYSVSREKKESFPLTVTSAQKNPTAFYLCASSIGDKVQETQYFGPGTRLLVL.

The gene calls are TRBV27 and TRBJ2-6, with D maybe TRBD2 (6 bases). The germline V gene encodes CDR1 MNHEY and CDR2 SMNVEV (reference sequence). Trimming left V 5 bases short and J 4 bases short, with 6 bases between. The CDR3 totals 13 residues. This CDR3 is CASSREGANVLTF. As DNA, the CDR3 is TGTGCCAGCAGTCGGGAGGGGGCCAACGTCCTGACTTTC. Variable domain in full (rest from reference TRBV27 and TRBJ2-6): EAQVTQNPRYLITVTGKKLTVTCSQNMNHEYMSWYRQDPGLGLRQIYYSMNVEVTDKGDVPEGYKVSRKEKRNFPLILESPSPNQTSLYFCASSREGANVLTFGAGSRLTVL.

Only a few counts were recorded for this clone. The rearrangement uses TRBV7-2 and TRBJ2-5, with D possibly TRBD2 on 7 matching bases. CDR3 length: 15 residues. Germline-derived CDR1 and CDR2 are SGHTA and FQGNSA. Trimming cost V 4 bases and J 11 bases, with 23 bases left between them. This CDR3 is CASSYSTGGEMRQYF. CDR3 DNA: TGTGCCAGCAGCTACTCCACGGGGGGCGAAATGCGGCAGTACTTC.

The chain recombines TRBV30 with TRBJ2-1; no clear D gene. The CDR3 consists of 15 residues. Trimming took 8 bases from V and 5 from J, leaving 22 bases between them. Per germline, CDR1 GTSNPN and CDR2 SVGIG (reference sequence). Written as DNA, the CDR3 is TGTGCCAGTAGTCCTCCTCCCGGCAGAAACAATGAGCAGTTCTTC. Protein product: CASSPPPGRNNEQFF.

With respect to this clone: Other DNA sequences in the same sample also yield this CDR3. The chain employs TRBV30 and TRBJ2-7, with a tentative D call TRBD1 (5 bases). V was cut by 2 bases and J by 4 bases, with 6 bases left in between. This CDR3 is 11 amino acids long. CDR1 is GTSNPN and CDR2 is SVGIG in the germline V gene (reference sequence). CDR3 DNA sequence: TGTGCCTGGAGTAGGGGATACGAGCAGTACTTC. It is translated as CAWSRGYEQYF. Using reference TRBV30 and TRBJ2-7 for the parts outside the CDR3, the full variable domain is SQTIHQWPATLVQPVGSPLSLECTVEGTSNPNLYWYRQAAGRGLQLLFYSVGIGQISSEVPQNLSASRPQDRQFILSSKKLLLSDSGFYLCAWSRGYEQYFGPGTRLTVT.

This clone was observed at least ten times. The chain has TRBV9 and TRBJ1-4; no firm D call. This CDR3 is built from 13 residues. Germline CDR1 is SGDLS and CDR2 is YYNGEE. Between the trimmed V and J ends, which lost 2 bases and 8 bases, there was a span of 10 bases. CDR3 DNA sequence: TGTGCCAGCAGCGTTATCCCGGAGGAAAAACTGTTTTTT. It yields the protein CASSVIPEEKLFF.

This clone turned up a few times. The chain couples TRBV28 to TRBJ1-4, with 7 nucleotides matching TRBD1. V lost 5 bases and J lost 1; bases outside the gene matches: 1. Per the germline V gene, CDR1 is MDHEN and CDR2 is SYDVKM. This CDR3 comprises 14 residues. The CDR3 here is CASSTGETNEKLFF. The DNA of the CDR3 is TGTGCCAGCAGTACAGGGGAAACTAATGAAAAACTGTTTTTT. Full variable domain (missing parts from reference TRBV28 and TRBJ1-4): DVKVTQSSRYLVKRTGEKVFLECVQDMDHENMFWYRQDPGLGLRLIYFSYDVKMKEKGDIPEGYSVSREKKERFSLILESASTNQTSMYLCASSTGETNEKLFFGSGTQLSVL.

This clone showed up just a few times. The chain employs TRBV7-3 and TRBJ2-7; D is unclear. The CDR3 consists of 13 residues. Trimming took 2 bases from V and 3 from J, leaving 8 bases between them. Germline CDR1 is SGHTA and CDR2 is FQGTGA. The CDR3 region is CASSLLEGYEQYF. The CDR3 DNA reads TGTGCCAGCAGCTTACTAGAAGGCTACGAGCAGTACTTC.

This clone was recorded a few times. V and J are TRBV14 and TRBJ2-5; 8 nucleotides agree with TRBD2. CDR1 and CDR2 (germline): SGHDN, FVKESK. V shed 1 base, J shed 4 bases, and the junction held 8 bases outside the gene matches. This CDR3 is 16 amino acids long. The CDR3 region is CASSQVGGRTGETQYF. Here the CDR3 DNA reads TGTGCCAGCAGCCAAGTTGGCGGGAGGACGGGAGAGACCCAGTACTTC.

The chain combines TRBV7-6 with TRBJ2-1, with 7 bases aligning to TRBD2. J was trimmed by 9 bases and V by 1 base; bases with no gene match: 12. Germline V lookup: CDR1 SGHVS, CDR2 FNYEAQ. The CDR3 contains 16 residues. The CDR3 DNA is TGTGCCAGCAGCTTAGATCGAGGGCGGGAGAGCGGTGAGCAGTTCTTC. This encodes CASSLDRGRESGEQFF.

This clone was detected a few times. Here the CDR3 DNA reads TGTGCCAGCAGCCCTAACGGTGGTAGCTCCTACAATGAGCAGTTCTTC. It translates to CASSPNGGSSYNEQFF. The chain couples TRBV28 to TRBJ2-1; D gene ambiguous. The CDR3 length is 16 residues. The V and J ends lost 6 bases and 0 bases respectively, with 15 bases between them. Germline V CDR1 and CDR2: MDHEN, SYDVKM.

This clone was observed a few times. V usage is TRBV7-2 and J usage is TRBJ1-4, with a weak D call TRBD1 (5 bases). Trimming took 1 base from V and 7 from J, leaving 22 bases between them. The CDR3 runs to 18 residues. Germline values: CDR1 SGHTA, CDR2 FQGNSA. CDR3 protein: CASSLVGQGVSRGEKLFF. In DNA form, the CDR3 reads TGTGCCAGCAGCTTAGTCGGCCAGGGCGTTTCTCGTGGTGAAAAACTGTTTTTT.

The rearrangement joins TRBV19 to TRBJ2-3; 7 bases line up with TRBD2. The V segment lost 5 bases and the J segment 0 bases; nucleotides outside the gene matches: 11. Germline V gene lookup returns CDR1 LNHDA and CDR2 SQIVND (reference sequence). This CDR3 is built from 17 residues. The CDR3 DNA reads TGTGCCAGTAGTCAACGTATAGCGGGTCTTAGCACAGATACGCAGTATTTT. This encodes CASSQRIAGLSTDTQYF.

This clone was counted only a few times. V and J are TRBV11-2 and TRBJ2-2, with D uncertain. The CDR3 has 14 amino acids. Germline CDR1 is SGHAT and CDR2 is FQNNGV. The V and J ends lost 1 base and 2 bases respectively, with 5 bases between them. The CDR3 DNA reads as TGTGCCAGCAGCTTAGCGCCCAACACCGGGGAGCTGTTTTTT. Its translation: CASSLAPNTGELFF.

This clone appeared a few times. The gene calls are TRBV2 and TRBJ2-1, with D tentatively TRBD2 (5 bases). CDR3 length equals 17 residues. The V gene's germline CDR1 is SNHLY and CDR2 FYNNEI. The ends were cut back, 2 bases at V and 2 bases at J, with 16 bases in the middle. CDR3 region: CASSEFQRSLTYNEQFF. CDR3 nucleotide sequence: TGTGCCAGCAGTGAATTCCAGCGGAGCCTGACCTACAATGAGCAGTTCTTC.